Shown below are 14 T cell receptor beta chains from a single sample sequenced in a study of blood T cell repertoires in COVID-19. Profiling relied on immunoSEQ multiplex PCR, and the TCRdb table lists in-frame clones only, not all of them. The top ten clones hold around 3.2% of a sample with around 54,000 clones, about 92% of them seen once. Sequenced material: peripheral blood. These receptors all stem from a human donor in a cohort sampled during active COVID-19.

In its sample, this clone was seen once. This sequence joins TRBV10-2 and TRBJ2-1; perhaps TRBD2 as D (5 bases). The CDR3 has 11 residues. The germline V and J ends were trimmed by 9 bases and 4 bases, with 7 bases remaining between them. Germline CDR1 WSHSY, CDR2 SAAADI. CDR3 in DNA: TGCGCCAGTACTAGTTACAATGAGCAGTTCTTC. Translated, it gives CASTSYNEQFF.

The V and J genes are TRBV2 and TRBJ1-2; 8 nucleotides line up with TRBD1. The CDR3 is made up of 14 amino acids. Germline CDR1 and CDR2: SNHLY and FYNNEI. J was trimmed by 4 bases and V by 6 bases; bases with no gene match: 7. CDR3 DNA sequence: TGTGCCAGCAGCCCCGGACAGGGAGGCTATGGCTACACCTTC. Amino acids: CASSPGQGGYGYTF.

V and J are TRBV11-1 and TRBJ2-1; 8 bases map to TRBD2. J lost 7 bases, V lost 5 bases, and 7 bases had no gene match. Germline loops: CDR1 SGHAT, CDR2 FQDESV (reference sequence). The length of the CDR3 is 14 residues. CDR3 in amino acids: CASSPRLAPNEQFF. Written as DNA, the CDR3 is TGTGCCAGCAGCCCCAGACTAGCGCCGAATGAGCAGTTCTTC.

The chain has TRBV5-1 and TRBJ2-1, with 7 bases that match TRBD2. CDR1 and CDR2 from the germline V gene are SGHRS and YFSETQ. V gave up 2 bases and J gave up 8 bases; unmatched junction bases: 10. The CDR3 loop spans 15 amino acids. CDR3 protein: CASSLTRGSVYEQFF. In DNA form, the CDR3 reads TGCGCCAGCAGCTTAACCCGCGGGAGTGTCTATGAGCAGTTCTTC.

This clone occurred once. V and J are TRBV25-1 and TRBJ1-6; 9 bases match TRBD1. The CDR3 contains 15 residues. V lost 5 bases, J lost 5 bases, and 4 bases stayed unmatched. CDR1 and CDR2 (germline): MGHDK, SYGVNS. The CDR3 protein is CASSRQGVDNSPLHF. DNA of the CDR3: TGTGCCAGCAGTCGACAGGGGGTTGATAATTCACCCCTCCACTTT.

This chain links TRBV25-1 with TRBJ1-4, with 8 positions matching TRBD1. V lost 4 bases to trimming and J lost 5 bases; unmatched junction nucleotides: 9. From germline, CDR1 is MGHDK and CDR2 SYGVNS. This CDR3 region has 16 residues. The DNA for the CDR3 is TGTGCCAGCAGTGTTACTACAGGGGGTGGGAATGAAAAACTGTTTTTT. This codes for CASSVTTGGGNEKLFF.

The rearrangement uses TRBV9 and TRBJ2-1, with 9 nucleotides matching TRBD2. CDR3 length: 15 residues. Germline values: CDR1 SGDLS, CDR2 YYNGEE. The V segment lost 4 bases and the J segment 5 bases; nucleotides outside the gene matches: 7. CDR3 coding DNA: TGTGCCAGCAGCCCGAGAGGGACTAGCAACAATGAGCAGTTCTTC. This translates into CASSPRGTSNNEQFF.

This chain uses TRBV10-2 with TRBJ1-1, with 7 bases that match TRBD1. Germline V gene data show CDR1 as WSHSY and CDR2 as SAAADI. The trim removed 6 bases at V and 6 bases at J, leaving 10 bases unmatched. This CDR3 region has 14 residues. The CDR3 spells CASRIDREIPEAFF. CDR3 in DNA: TGCGCCAGCAGAATTGACAGGGAGATCCCTGAAGCTTTCTTT.

The chain employs TRBV24-1 and TRBJ2-4, with a tentative D call TRBD1 (5 bases). Trimming shortened V by 3 bases and J by 1 base, and 18 bases separated the two germline ends. The CDR3 length is 18 residues. The germline V gene has CDR1 KGHDR and CDR2 SFDVKD. The CDR3: CATSDTVLRARAKNIQYF. CDR3 DNA: TGTGCCACCAGTGATACTGTCCTCAGGGCTCGGGCCAAAAACATTCAGTACTTC.

The genes are TRBV30 and TRBJ1-1, with TRBD1 identical over 7 bases. Germline-derived CDR1 and CDR2 are GTSNPN and SVGIG (reference sequence). The J segment lost 1 base and the V segment lost 0 bases, leaving 8 bases of the junction unmatched. The CDR3 covers 16 residues. In DNA form, the CDR3 reads TGTGCCTGGAGTGTAAGACAGGGTGATACGAACACTGAAGCTTTCTTT. Its protein product is CAWSVRQGDTNTEAFF.

This clone was seen more than once but under ten times. This chain links TRBV2 with TRBJ1-5; 10 nucleotides align to TRBD1. Germline CDR1 is SNHLY and CDR2 is FYNNEI. The CDR3 has 15 amino acids. The junction had 9 bases not matched to a gene; V was cut back by 8 bases and J by 5 bases. CDR3 sequence (DNA): TGTGCCAGCCGGGAGGACAGGGGGGCATATCAGCCCCAGCATTTT. It specifies CASREDRGAYQPQHF. Full variable domain (rest looked up from reference TRBV2 and TRBJ1-5): EPEVTQTPSHQVTQMGQEVILRCVPISNHLYFYWYRQILGQKVEFLVSFYNNEISEKSEIFDDQFSVERPDGSNFTLKIRSTKLEDSAMYFCASREDRGAYQPQHFGDGTRLSIL.

The CDR3 DNA follows: TGCAGCGTTATTAAGGGGGTCGGTACCACTGAAGCTTTCTTT. Its protein is CSVIKGVGTTEAFF. The V and J genes are TRBV29-1 and TRBJ1-1; D perhaps matches TRBD1 (6 bases). The CDR3 totals 14 residues. The V end was cut by 5 bases, the J end by 4 bases, with 17 bases between. Germline V gene data show CDR1 as SQVTM and CDR2 as ANQGSEA.

This chain connects TRBV9 to TRBJ2-1; D not certain. From germline, CDR1 is SGDLS and CDR2 YYNGEE. Between the trimmed V and J ends, which lost 0 bases and 2 bases, there was a span of 9 bases. The CDR3 loop spans 15 amino acids. The CDR3 DNA reads TGTGCCAGCAGCGTAGGAGAGGTAGCCTACAATGAGCAGTTCTTC. Translating gives CASSVGEVAYNEQFF.

This sequence joins TRBV30 and TRBJ1-5, with D perhaps matching TRBD1 (5 bases). V lost 2 bases, J lost 0 bases, and 8 bases lay in between. Germline CDR1 GTSNPN, CDR2 SVGIG (reference sequence). The CDR3 has 14 amino acids. The CDR3 loop is CAWSRDFSNQPQHF. The CDR3 nucleotides are TGTGCCTGGAGTCGGGACTTTAGCAATCAGCCCCAGCATTTT.